Each of the 20 T cell receptor beta chains below was sequenced from the same sample in a study of T cell repertoires in cytomegalovirus infection. One entry per CDR3 protein results from TCRdb running MiXCR on the reads. Of about 230,000 distinct CDR3 sequences listed, approximately 22% are singletons. The sample was CD8+ T cells from PBMCs. The source is a human donor in good health (CMV status not recorded). Some clones in this sample may be carry-over from other donors' samples.

This clonotype was counted ten times or more. The gene calls are TRBV7-3 and TRBJ2-7; perhaps TRBD1 as D (6 bases). The CDR3 runs 12 residues. Per the germline V gene, CDR1 is SGHTA and CDR2 is FQGTGA. Deletions cut 2 bases from V and 6 bases from J, with 8 bases between. The CDR3 sequence is CASSLSGAEQYF. The CDR3 DNA is TGTGCCAGCAGCTTATCAGGGGCCGAGCAGTACTTC.

The chain recombines TRBV9 with TRBJ2-2; tentative D call: TRBD1 (5 bases). Between the trimmed V and J ends, which lost 0 bases and 4 bases, there was a span of 13 bases. The CDR3 loop spans 16 amino acids. Germline V gene lookup returns CDR1 SGDLS and CDR2 YYNGEE. The DNA for the CDR3 is TGTGCCAGCAGCGTAGTGGACACCCTCGGCACCGGGGAGCTGTTTTTT. It yields the protein CASSVVDTLGTGELFF.

This clonotype was observed at least ten times. This chain links TRBV7-9 with TRBJ2-7; D possibly matches TRBD1 or TRBD2 (6 bases each). The V end lost 2 bases, the J end lost 3 bases, and 14 bases lay between the germline ends. This CDR3 is built from 15 residues. Germline lookup yields CDR1 SEHNR and CDR2 FQNEAQ (reference sequence). Here the CDR3 reads CASSLIPGAGYEQYF. Written as DNA, the CDR3 is TGTGCCAGCAGCTTAATTCCGGGGGCGGGCTACGAGCAGTACTTC.

This clonotype has a count of ten or more. The chain employs TRBV7-2 and TRBJ2-1, with 12 bases lining up with TRBD2. The trim removed 8 bases at V and 6 bases at J, leaving 5 bases unmatched. CDR3 length: 14 residues. Germline V gene data show CDR1 as SGHTA and CDR2 as FQGNSA. This chain's CDR3 is CASLTSGGFNEQFF. The CDR3 DNA sequence: TGTGCCAGCCTGACTAGCGGGGGTTTCAATGAGCAGTTCTTC.

This chain links TRBV14 with TRBJ2-1, with D unclear. The CDR3 runs to 14 residues. CDR1 SGHDN and CDR2 FVKESK come from the germline V gene. Trimming stripped 1 base from V and 5 bases from J, with 9 bases between. The DNA of the CDR3 is TGTGCCAGCAGCCAAGGCAGCTTACACAATGAGCAGTTCTTC. This gives the protein CASSQGSLHNEQFF.

Of note for this clonotype: One end of the junction is discordant with germline, which a read error may explain. This chain uses TRBV7-4 with TRBJ2-7; 15 bases map to TRBD2. Germline V CDR1 and CDR2: SGHVT, SQSDAQ. This CDR3 contains 18 residues. The CDR3 loop reads CSSSLCPGTSGGKYEQYF. CDR3 in DNA: TGTTCCAGCAGCTTGTGCCCAGGGACTAGCGGGGGGAAGTACGAGCAGTACTTC.

This clonotype was observed a few times. The chain links TRBV19 to TRBJ1-1; 7 positions agree with TRBD1. Losses at the gene ends were 5 bases for V and 6 bases for J; bases not matched to a gene: 12. Germline V lookup: CDR1 LNHDA, CDR2 SQIVND (reference sequence). CDR3 length equals 15 residues. CDR3 bases: TGTGCCAGTAGTCTCCGACAGGGTTTCGATCCTGAAGCTTTCTTT. Protein sequence: CASSLRQGFDPEAFF. Full variable domain (outside the CDR3, taken from reference TRBV19 and TRBJ1-1): DGGITQSPKYLFRKEGQNVTLSCEQNLNHDAMYWYRQDPGQGLRLIYYSQIVNDFQKGDIAEGYSVSREKKESFPLTVTSAQKNPTAFYLCASSLRQGFDPEAFFGQGTRLTVV.

Regarding this clonotype: A read error is possible here, since a much larger clone lies one base away. J is TRBJ2-7 and V is TRBV7-6; 8 nucleotides align to TRBD1. The germline CDR1 and CDR2 sequences are SGHVS and FNYEAQ. The CDR3 is made up of 15 amino acids. The trim removed 5 bases at V and 3 bases at J, leaving 9 bases unmatched. Here the CDR3 reads CASSVTGDRYYEQYF. The CDR3 DNA follows: TGTGCCAGCAGCGTTACCGGGGACAGGTACTACGAGCAGTACTTC.

The chain has TRBV28 and TRBJ2-2; TRBD1 matches at 9 bases. Per the germline V gene, CDR1 is MDHEN and CDR2 is SYDVKM. With 2 bases clipped from V and 4 bases from J, the junction kept 5 bases outside the gene matches. This CDR3 contains 16 residues. The CDR3 sequence: CASSLEKTGGTGELFF. In DNA, the CDR3 is TGTGCCAGCAGTTTAGAGAAGACAGGGGGCACCGGGGAGCTGTTTTTT.

The gene calls are TRBV28 and TRBJ2-1, with D uncertain. Germline CDR1 reads MDHEN; CDR2 reads SYDVKM. The CDR3 contains 16 residues. V was cut by 6 bases and J by 0 bases, with 15 bases left in between. The CDR3 bases are TGTGCCAGCAGCCTCATCGTCAGGAGCTCCTACAATGAGCAGTTCTTC. This encodes CASSLIVRSSYNEQFF.

This clonotype was counted many times. The genes are TRBV7-8 and TRBJ1-1; D not certain. Trimming removed 5 bases from V and 0 bases from J, with 16 bases in between. The CDR3 sequence is 16 residues long. Per the germline V gene, CDR1 is SGHVS and CDR2 is FQNEAQ. The CDR3 region is CASSTSWAGLNTEAFF. The CDR3 region has the DNA TGTGCCAGCAGCACCTCTTGGGCTGGGTTGAACACTGAAGCTTTCTTT.

This clonotype was counted between two and nine times. The chain joins TRBV7-9 to TRBJ2-1; the D is unclear. Germline-derived CDR1 and CDR2 are SEHNR and FQNEAQ (reference sequence). Trimming cost V 3 bases and J 0 bases, with 15 bases left between them. CDR3 length equals 17 residues. Here the CDR3 DNA reads TGTGCCAGCAGCTTCAGACTGCCCCGTAGCTCCTACAATGAGCAGTTCTTC. Protein: CASSFRLPRSSYNEQFF.

This chain links TRBV28 with TRBJ2-5; TRBD2 agrees at 9 bases. The trim removed 3 bases at V and 4 bases at J, leaving 15 bases unmatched. Germline values: CDR1 MDHEN, CDR2 SYDVKM. The CDR3 length is 18 residues. The CDR3 is CASSFWTSAGGGSETQYF. CDR3 nucleotide sequence: TGTGCCAGCAGTTTCTGGACTAGCGCCGGGGGGGGGTCAGAGACCCAGTACTTC.

This clonotype was seen ten or more times. The chain uses TRBV28 and TRBJ2-3; unclear D gene. Trimming took off 3 bases at V and 2 bases at J, with 3 bases between the two ends. Germline CDR1 is MDHEN and CDR2 is SYDVKM. The CDR3 loop spans 12 amino acids. The CDR3 here is CASSFLTDTQYF. The CDR3 nucleotides read TGTGCCAGCAGTTTCCTCACAGATACGCAGTATTTT.

This clonotype was detected only a few times. The chain has TRBV29-1 and TRBJ2-2; 14 bases fit TRBD2. The junction had 14 bases not matched to a gene; V was cut back by 5 bases and J by 0 bases. The CDR3 length is 20 residues. The germline CDR1 and CDR2 sequences are SQVTM and ANQGSEA. This CDR3 reads CSVLFSGLAGATANTGELFF. Written as DNA, the CDR3 is TGCAGCGTTCTCTTCTCGGGACTAGCGGGGGCCACCGCGAACACCGGGGAGCTGTTTTTT.

This clonotype was counted at least ten times. J is TRBJ1-2 and V is TRBV2; possible D gene TRBD1, 5 bases. CDR3 length equals 13 residues. CDR1 SNHLY and CDR2 FYNNEI come from the germline V gene. Trimming pared 11 bases from V and 8 bases from J, leaving 21 bases between. DNA of the CDR3: TGTGCCGACCTTGAAGGGGCAACAGAGGGCTACACCTTC. Protein: CADLEGATEGYTF.

The CDR3 here is CASSLPMAGAWNTGELFF. Here the CDR3 DNA reads TGCGCCAGCAGCCTCCCCATGGCAGGGGCGTGGAACACCGGGGAGCTGTTTTTT. This sequence joins TRBV4-1 and TRBJ2-2, with a possible D match to TRBD1 (6 bases). V lost 4 bases and J 1 base, leaving 19 bases between the germline ends. The germline V gene encodes CDR1 MGHRA and CDR2 YSYEKL. The CDR3 consists of 18 residues.

The chain combines TRBV9 with TRBJ2-2, with D tentatively TRBD2 (6 bases). Germline V CDR1 and CDR2: SGDLS, YYNGEE. V was shortened by 4 bases and J by 0 bases, with 13 bases between the two germline ends. This CDR3 spans 16 amino acids. CDR3 region: CASSPLAIANTGELFF. DNA for the CDR3: TGTGCCAGCAGCCCTCTAGCGATCGCGAACACCGGGGAGCTGTTTTTT. The variable domain in full, with the rest retrieved from reference TRBV9 and TRBJ2-2, is DSGVTQTPKHLITATGQRVTLRCSPRSGDLSVYWYQQSLDQGLQFLIQYYNGEERAKGNILERFSAQQFPDLHSELNLSSLELGDSALYFCASSPLAIANTGELFFGEGSRLTVL.

The rearrangement links TRBV2 to TRBJ1-2; unclear D gene. This CDR3 has 12 residues. V dropped 3 bases and J dropped 4 bases, with 6 bases sitting between them. Germline V lookup: CDR1 SNHLY, CDR2 FYNNEI. As DNA, the CDR3 is TGTGCCAGCAGTGACGGTGTCTATGGCTACACCTTC. It translates to CASSDGVYGYTF.

The genes are TRBV20-1 and TRBJ2-5, with 13 bases that match TRBD2. J was trimmed by 3 bases and V by 6 bases; bases with no gene match: 7. CDR3 length: 15 amino acids. Per germline, CDR1 DFQATT and CDR2 SNEGSKA (reference sequence). This CDR3 is CSADGLAGVEETQYF. Here the CDR3 DNA reads TGCAGTGCCGACGGACTAGCGGGGGTCGAAGAGACCCAGTACTTC.